These 27 T cell receptor beta chains were all obtained from the same sample, sequenced in a study of shared clonotypes between healthy human individuals. Terminally differentiated effector memory CD45RA+ cells were left out of the naive CD8 fraction, which was CD45RO-negative and positively selected for CCR7. Clones were sequenced by immunoSEQ multiplex PCR, and TCRdb holds only the in-frame ones, with some missing. The data show nearly 2 million clones, just under 95% seen once. The source material was naive CD8+ T cells sorted from blood. These receptors were obtained from a man younger than 35 in good health.

The rearrangement joins TRBV14 to TRBJ2-2, with 7 positions matching TRBD2. The V segment lost 0 bases and the J segment 13 bases; nucleotides outside the gene matches: 5. Germline V gene lookup returns CDR1 SGHDN and CDR2 FVKESK. The CDR3 consists of 13 residues. This chain's CDR3 is CASSQEGGFGLFF. CDR3 coding DNA: TGTGCCAGCAGCCAAGAGGGAGGGTTCGGGCTGTTTTTT. The complete variable domain, with remaining parts taken from reference TRBV14 and TRBJ2-2, reads EAGVTQFPSHSVIEKGQTVTLRCDPISGHDNLYWYRRVMGKEIKFLLHFVKESKQDESGMPNNRFLAERTGGTYSTLKVQPAELEDSGVYFCASSQEGGFGLFFGEGSRLTVL.

Of note for this clone: Other DNA sequences within the sample encode an identical CDR3. This chain connects TRBV5-4 to TRBJ2-7, with no clear D. The CDR3 sequence is 13 residues long. Germline V gene data show CDR1 as SGHNT and CDR2 as YYREEE (reference sequence). Trimming took off 0 bases at V and 3 bases at J, with 7 bases between the two ends. CDR3 in amino acids: CASSLGSHYEQYF. The CDR3 coding sequence is TGTGCCAGCAGCTTGGGTTCCCACTACGAGCAGTACTTC.

This chain links TRBV29-1 with TRBJ2-1; D is ambiguous. V dropped 2 bases and J dropped 7 bases, with 9 bases sitting between them. Germline values: CDR1 SQVTM, CDR2 ANQGSEA. This CDR3 has 12 residues. The CDR3 region is CSVEPPRNEQFF. CDR3 in DNA: TGCAGCGTTGAACCCCCTAGGAATGAGCAGTTCTTC.

This chain joins TRBV5-3 and TRBJ1-2, with D hard to call. Being an ORF, TRBV5-3 has a function that is uncertain. Trimming left V 1 base short and J 4 bases short, with 8 bases between. This CDR3 comprises 13 residues. The CDR3 is CARSLRGSYGYTF. For the CDR3, the DNA is TGTGCCAGAAGCTTGAGAGGGAGCTATGGCTACACCTTC.

The chain has TRBV10-3 and TRBJ1-5, with 8 positions matching TRBD1. The V and J ends lost 10 bases and 0 bases, in that order; junction bases with no gene match: 17. CDR1 is ENHRY, CDR2 SYGVKD, per germline. This CDR3 is 18 amino acids long. CDR3 sequence (DNA): TGTGCCACTTACCCAGGGGGCGATTTACTTTATAGCAATCAGCCCCAGCATTTT. It codes for CATYPGGDLLYSNQPQHF.

CDR3 amino acids: CAISQPGQGFDTEAFF. CDR3 DNA: TGTGCCATCAGTCAACCCGGACAGGGGTTTGATACTGAAGCTTTCTTT. The gene calls are TRBV10-3 and TRBJ1-1, with 9 positions matching TRBD1. CDR1 is ENHRY and CDR2 is SYGVKD in the germline V gene. V shed 5 bases and J 5 bases; nucleotides not matched to a gene: 12. CDR3 length: 16 amino acids.

In its sample, this clone was seen once. The chain carries TRBV28 and TRBJ2-7, with 7 nucleotides matching TRBD1. The CDR3 sequence is 13 residues long. CDR1 MDHEN and CDR2 SYDVKM come from the germline V gene. V lost 7 bases, J lost 1 base, and 4 bases stayed unmatched. The CDR3 loop reads CASIQTGSYEQYF. The CDR3 DNA follows: TGTGCCAGCATCCAGACAGGGTCCTACGAGCAGTACTTC.

This clone was counted a single time. The chain is built from TRBV7-9 and TRBJ1-1; perhaps TRBD1 as D (5 bases). The CDR3 totals 15 residues. Germline-derived CDR1 and CDR2 are SEHNR and FQNEAQ (reference sequence). The V end was cut by 5 bases, the J end by 3 bases, with 16 bases between. CDR3: CASSQSPGGDTEAFF. CDR3 in DNA: TGTGCCAGCAGCCAGAGTCCGGGAGGGGACACTGAAGCTTTCTTT.

For this clone: The junction differs from germline at one of its ends, possibly a read error. This rearrangement joins TRBV4-1 to TRBJ2-3; 7 bases align to TRBD2. Germline CDR1 and CDR2: MGHRA and YSYEKL. The CDR3 runs 13 residues. This CDR3 reads CASSRRLAETQYF. DNA of the CDR3: TGCGCCAGCAGCCGCCGACTAGCAGAAACGCAGTATTTT.

The J gene is TRBJ2-7, the V gene TRBV5-4, with D possibly being TRBD2 (7 bases). Trimming removed 3 bases at V and 3 bases at J, with 13 bases between. Looked up from germline, CDR1 is SGHNT and CDR2 is YYREEE (reference sequence). This CDR3 spans 14 amino acids. The CDR3 here is CASSSGGPGYEQYF. DNA for the CDR3: TGTGCCAGCAGCTCCGGGGGGCCGGGCTACGAGCAGTACTTC.

The V and J genes are TRBV27 and TRBJ2-3; D possibly matches TRBD1 or TRBD2 (6 bases each). This CDR3 has 15 amino acids. Germline V gene lookup returns CDR1 MNHEY and CDR2 SMNVEV (reference sequence). V was shortened by 0 bases and J by 6 bases, with 13 bases between the two germline ends. The CDR3 sequence is CASSLSTLGGDTQYF. The CDR3 DNA reads TGTGCCAGCAGTTTATCGACGCTCGGGGGCGATACGCAGTATTTT.

As for this clone: This CDR3 is also generated by other DNA sequences in the sample. This chain connects TRBV27 to TRBJ2-2; D not certain. The V end was cut by 1 base, the J end by 8 bases, with 5 bases between. The CDR3 consists of 12 residues. CDR1 and CDR2 (germline): MNHEY, SMNVEV (reference sequence). CDR3 residues: CASSLLSGELFF. The CDR3 DNA is TGTGCCAGCAGTTTATTGTCGGGGGAGCTGTTTTTT.

Comment on this clone: Other DNA sequences within the sample encode an identical CDR3. The rearrangement links TRBV9 to TRBJ1-1; D is ambiguous. This CDR3 comprises 13 residues. Germline V CDR1 and CDR2: SGDLS, YYNGEE. V dropped 0 bases and J dropped 5 bases, with 8 bases sitting between them. The CDR3 coding sequence is TGTGCCAGCAGCGTAGGTCCGAGGACTGAAGCTTTCTTT. Encoded protein: CASSVGPRTEAFF.

This chain connects TRBV5-6 to TRBJ2-7; 9 positions agree with TRBD1. This CDR3 is built from 14 residues. Germline CDR1 SGHDT, CDR2 YYEEEE. Germline trimming cut 3 bases from V and 6 bases from J; bases unmatched to any gene: 7. CDR3 sequence: CASSSGQGLSEQYF. Here the CDR3 DNA reads TGTGCCAGCAGCTCGGGACAGGGATTGAGCGAGCAGTACTTC.

V gene TRBV6-5 combines with J gene TRBJ1-1; a possible D gene is TRBD1 (6 bases). V lost 7 bases and J lost 6, with 21 bases in between. Germline V lookup: CDR1 MNHEY, CDR2 SVGAGI. This CDR3 has 15 amino acids. The CDR3 sequence: CASTVGTSLGAEAFF. CDR3 nucleotide sequence: TGTGCCAGCACGGTTGGGACATCCTTGGGCGCTGAAGCTTTCTTT.

J is TRBJ2-3 and V is TRBV5-1; D unclear. Trimming left V 2 bases short and J 6 bases short, with 13 bases between. This CDR3 region has 14 residues. The V gene's germline CDR1 is SGHRS and CDR2 YFSETQ. CDR3: CASSFAGVGDTQYF. The CDR3 DNA reads TGCGCCAGCAGCTTCGCTGGGGTAGGGGATACGCAGTATTTT. The whole variable domain, remainder taken from reference TRBV5-1 and TRBJ2-3, is KAGVTQTPRYLIKTRGQQVTLSCSPISGHRSVSWYQQTPGQGLQFLFEYFSETQRNKGNFPGRFSGRQFSNSRSEMNVSTLELGDSALYLCASSFAGVGDTQYFGPGTRLTVL.

The V call is TRBV5-1, the J call TRBJ2-7, with 11 bases that match TRBD2. Germline CDR1 is SGHRS and CDR2 is YFSETQ. The CDR3 totals 14 residues. V gave up 4 bases and J gave up 5 bases; unmatched junction bases: 5. The CDR3 protein is CASSGLAGGDEQYF. The CDR3 DNA sequence: TGCGCCAGCAGCGGGCTAGCGGGAGGTGACGAGCAGTACTTC.

This chain joins TRBV7-9 and TRBJ2-1; no reliable D call. The V gene's germline CDR1 is SEHNR and CDR2 FQNEAQ (reference sequence). Trimming removed 5 bases from V and 8 bases from J, with 16 bases in between. The CDR3 length is 14 residues. CDR3 nucleotide sequence: TGTGCCAGCAGCCCAGCCCTTCGCGTGGATGAGCAGTTCTTC. It codes for CASSPALRVDEQFF.

The chain links TRBV11-2 to TRBJ2-3, with D tentatively TRBD2 (5 bases). The CDR3 consists of 16 residues. V dropped 5 bases and J dropped 5 bases, with 20 bases sitting between them. Per germline, CDR1 SGHAT and CDR2 FQNNGV. CDR3: CASSLRGTKVGDTQYF. CDR3 sequence (DNA): TGTGCCAGCAGCCTACGGGGTACTAAGGTTGGAGATACGCAGTATTTT. Supplemented by reference TRBV11-2 and TRBJ2-3, the full variable domain reads EAGVAQSPRYKIIEKRQSVAFWCNPISGHATLYWYQQILGQGPKLLIQFQNNGVVDDSQLPKDRFSAERLKGVDSTLKIQPAKLEDSAVYLCASSLRGTKVGDTQYFGPGTRLTVL.

This chain links TRBV30 with TRBJ2-7; 7 bases line up with TRBD2. Trimming at V came to 2 bases and at J to 5 bases, leaving 3 bases not matched to a gene. The CDR3 extends over 12 amino acids. Looked up from germline, CDR1 is GTSNPN and CDR2 is SVGIG (reference sequence). The CDR3 sequence: CAWSLGGDEQYF. CDR3 sequence (DNA): TGTGCCTGGAGTTTGGGAGGGGACGAGCAGTACTTC.

V and J are TRBV10-2 and TRBJ1-2; the match to TRBD1 covers 7 bases. The V segment lost 6 bases and the J segment 8 bases; nucleotides outside the gene matches: 9. The length of the CDR3 is 13 residues. Germline CDR1 reads WSHSY; CDR2 reads SAAADI. The CDR3 DNA sequence: TGCGCCAGCAGCGCACAGGGGTGGGACGGCTACACCTTC. Translation: CASSAQGWDGYTF.

This chain uses TRBV6-5 with TRBJ2-1; TRBD2 aligns across 12 bases. Germline V gene sequence: CDR1 MNHEY, CDR2 SVGAGI. The CDR3 sequence is 16 residues long. The J segment lost 7 bases and the V segment lost 0 bases, leaving 4 bases of the junction unmatched. CDR3: CASSYSTSGSVNEQFF. In nucleotides, the CDR3 is TGTGCCAGCAGTTACTCGACTAGCGGGAGTGTAAATGAGCAGTTCTTC.

A note on this clone: Other DNA sequences in the same sample also yield this CDR3. The chain uses TRBV9 and TRBJ2-1; the match to TRBD2 covers 10 bases. Germline trimming cut 0 bases from V and 4 bases from J; bases unmatched to any gene: 4. Germline CDR1 reads SGDLS; CDR2 reads YYNGEE. The CDR3 loop spans 16 amino acids. CDR3 loop: CASSVVAGGSYNEQFF. The CDR3 coding sequence is TGTGCCAGCAGCGTAGTAGCGGGGGGTAGTTACAATGAGCAGTTCTTC.

This sequence joins TRBV10-3 and TRBJ2-7; TRBD1 aligns across 7 bases. The junction had 8 bases not matched to a gene; V was cut back by 5 bases and J by 4 bases. The CDR3 extends over 14 amino acids. Germline V gives CDR1 ENHRY, CDR2 SYGVKD. DNA of the CDR3: TGTGCCATCAGTCCCGGGACAGCAGAATACGAGCAGTACTTC. This codes for CAISPGTAEYEQYF.

The V gene is TRBV27, the J gene TRBJ2-7, with TRBD1 identical over 7 bases. Germline V gene lookup returns CDR1 MNHEY and CDR2 SMNVEV (reference sequence). The CDR3 loop spans 14 amino acids. After removal of 5 bases from V and 2 bases from J, the junction contained 6 bases not matched to a gene. CDR3 bases: TGTGCCAGCAGTCTGACAGGGAATCCCTACGAGCAGTACTTC. Encoded protein: CASSLTGNPYEQYF.

The chain is built from TRBV2 and TRBJ1-2; D may be TRBD1 (5 bases). The V end lost 0 bases, the J end lost 4 bases, and 12 bases lay between the germline ends. This CDR3 spans 15 amino acids. Germline lookup yields CDR1 SNHLY and CDR2 FYNNEI. CDR3 DNA sequence: TGTGCCAGCAGTGAAGCGCTTCGGGGGGTCTATGGCTACACCTTC. Protein sequence: CASSEALRGVYGYTF.

J is TRBJ2-7 and V is TRBV6-5; 9 bases agree with TRBD2. With 6 bases clipped from V and 2 bases from J, the junction kept 5 bases outside the gene matches. Per germline, CDR1 MNHEY and CDR2 SVGAGI. CDR3 size: 14 residues. CDR3 DNA sequence: TGTGCCAGCAGATGGACTAGCGCAGCCTACGAGCAGTACTTC. Protein: CASRWTSAAYEQYF.